Shown below are 23 T cell receptor beta chains from a single sample sequenced in a study of yellow fever vaccine responses in identical twins. One entry per CDR3 protein, called by TCRdb with MiXCR from the RT-PCR reads. Here the sample spans 30,000 to 40,000 distinct CDR3 sequences, 50% to 65% being singletons. The specimen comprised T cells from blood (PBMCs), unsorted or a sorted subset (not recorded which), sampled before or after yellow fever vaccination (not recorded which). The receptors stem from a woman aged 18-35 years who received the yellow fever vaccine.

The chain employs TRBV19 and TRBJ2-1; TRBD2 is a possible D gene (7 bases). The V end was cut by 3 bases, the J end by 4 bases, with 16 bases between. CDR3 length: 16 residues. Germline V gene data show CDR1 as LNHDA and CDR2 as SQIVND (reference sequence). The CDR3 coding sequence is TGTGCCAGTAGTATCCCTCTCGCGGGGGCATACAATGAGCAGTTCTTC. Protein product: CASSIPLAGAYNEQFF.

V usage is TRBV10-3 and J usage is TRBJ1-1; perhaps TRBD1 as D (5 bases). CDR1 ENHRY and CDR2 SYGVKD come from the germline V gene. Trimming removed 7 bases at V and 1 base at J, with 10 bases between. The CDR3 is made up of 13 amino acids. CDR3 sequence: CAIIPTGNTEAFF. The CDR3 nucleotides are TGTGCCATCATTCCAACAGGGAACACTGAAGCTTTCTTT.

Only a few counts were recorded for this clonotype. The chain employs TRBV2 and TRBJ1-3; D possibly corresponds to TRBD1 (5 bases). From germline, CDR1 is SNHLY and CDR2 FYNNEI. CDR3 length equals 16 residues. Trimming left V 3 bases short and J 0 bases short, with 12 bases between. For the CDR3, the DNA is TGTGCCAGCAGTGAGCAGGGCCCTACCTCTGGAAACACCATATATTTT. As protein: CASSEQGPTSGNTIYF.

V usage is TRBV20-1 and J usage is TRBJ1-5; D gene unclear. CDR1 is DFQATT, CDR2 SNEGSKA, per germline (reference sequence). This CDR3 region has 12 residues. Trimming took 3 bases from V and 6 from J, leaving 9 bases between them. The CDR3 protein is CSASPGSQPQHF. DNA for the CDR3: TGCAGTGCTAGCCCAGGATCTCAGCCCCAGCATTTT.

The chain employs TRBV10-3 and TRBJ1-6; TRBD1 is a possible D gene (6 bases). Germline V gene data show CDR1 as ENHRY and CDR2 as SYGVKD. The CDR3 totals 15 residues. V lost 2 bases, J lost 8 bases, and 13 bases lay in between. The CDR3 is CAISEPRGGYSPLHF. Here the CDR3 DNA reads TGTGCCATCAGTGAGCCGAGAGGGGGTTATTCACCCCTCCACTTT.

This sequence joins TRBV20-1 and TRBJ2-1; tentatively, D is TRBD1 or TRBD2 (6 bases each). V was cut by 0 bases and J by 6 bases, with 15 bases left in between. Germline V lookup: CDR1 DFQATT, CDR2 SNEGSKA (reference sequence). CDR3 length: 15 residues. In DNA, the CDR3 is TGCAGTGCTAGAGACCGGGGGCTAGGGGTCAATGAGCAGTTCTTC. Translated, it gives CSARDRGLGVNEQFF.

V is TRBV18 and J is TRBJ2-5, with unresolved D. Trimming shortened V by 5 bases and J by 7 bases, and 8 bases separated the two germline ends. In germline, CDR1 is KGHSH, CDR2 LQKENI. This CDR3 is 11 amino acids long. The CDR3 is CASSNMVTQYF. Written as DNA, the CDR3 is TGTGCCAGCTCAAATATGGTGACCCAGTACTTC. The whole variable domain, remainder taken from reference TRBV18 and TRBJ2-5, is NAGVMQNPRHLVRRRGQEARLRCSPMKGHSHVYWYRQLPEEGLKFMVYLQKENIIDESGMPKERFSAEFPKEGPSILRIQQVVRGDSAAYFCASSNMVTQYFGPGTRLLVL.

In its sample, this clonotype was seen a few times. This chain's CDR3 is CAISTPPGAGVGGNEQFF. CDR3 coding DNA: TGTGCCATCAGCACGCCCCCCGGGGCGGGAGTAGGCGGGAATGAGCAGTTCTTC. The chain carries TRBV10-3 and TRBJ2-1, with TRBD2 matching over 7 bases. The CDR3 length is 18 residues. V was pared by 6 bases and J by 7 bases, with 21 bases of the junction left unmatched. Per germline, CDR1 ENHRY and CDR2 SYGVKD.

A single count supports this clonotype. This chain links TRBV6-1 with TRBJ2-3; tentative D call: TRBD2 (5 bases). Germline V CDR1 and CDR2: MNHNS, SASEGT. CDR3 length: 13 residues. V dropped 6 bases and J dropped 10 bases, with 17 bases sitting between them. The CDR3, as DNA: TGTGCCAGCAGATCTGGGAGCATTTTAGCGCAGTATTTT. It translates to CASRSGSILAQYF.

The rearrangement links TRBV11-3 to TRBJ2-3; a possible D gene is TRBD2 (6 bases). The V end was cut by 4 bases, the J end by 6 bases, with 20 bases between. This CDR3 contains 16 residues. Germline loops: CDR1 SGHNT, CDR2 YENEEA. The CDR3 sequence is CASSSAWGRLADTQYF. The DNA for the CDR3 is TGTGCCAGCAGCTCGGCGTGGGGGAGGTTGGCGGATACGCAGTATTTT.

V usage is TRBV10-3 and J usage is TRBJ2-1, with D hard to call. Germline lookup yields CDR1 ENHRY and CDR2 SYGVKD. The CDR3 spans 12 residues. The germline V and J ends were trimmed by 0 bases and 6 bases, with 3 bases remaining between them. CDR3 sequence reads: CAISESRNEQFF. CDR3 bases: TGTGCCATCAGTGAGTCCCGCAATGAGCAGTTCTTC.

This clonotype was observed a few times. V and J are TRBV5-8 and TRBJ1-1; possibly TRBD1 for D (5 bases). CDR1 and CDR2 from the germline V gene are SGHTS and YDEGEE. V was clipped by 4 bases and J by 4 bases, with 20 bases between them. The CDR3 contains 16 residues. The CDR3 coding sequence is TGTGCCAGCAGCCGGGGACGCCTAACGAGGGGCACTGAAGCTTTCTTT. Amino acid sequence: CASSRGRLTRGTEAFF.

The chain employs TRBV5-5 and TRBJ1-1; D remains ambiguous. V lost 5 bases to trimming and J lost 6 bases, with 14 bases between them. This CDR3 comprises 13 residues. Looked up from germline, CDR1 is SGHKS and CDR2 is YYEKEE (reference sequence). CDR3 bases: TGTGCCAGCAGTCCATTAGGTTCCCCTGAAGCTTTCTTT. Translated: CASSPLGSPEAFF.

The chain links TRBV21-1 to TRBJ2-5. TRBV21-1 is reported as a pseudogene. The CDR3 runs 13 residues. CDR3 DNA sequence: TGTGCCAGCAGCAAAAGCAACCAAGAGACCCAGTACTTC. It translates to CASSKSNQETQYF.

This chain links TRBV11-1 with TRBJ2-7; the match to TRBD1 covers 8 bases. This CDR3 comprises 15 residues. CDR1 is SGHAT, CDR2 FQDESV, per germline (reference sequence). Losses at the gene ends were 1 base for V and 2 bases for J; bases not matched to a gene: 4. The CDR3 sequence is CASSLGQGAPYEQYF. CDR3 sequence (DNA): TGTGCCAGCAGCTTAGGTCAGGGGGCTCCCTACGAGCAGTACTTC.

This clonotype was counted a few times. The rearrangement uses TRBV20-1 and TRBJ1-4; no firm D call. Trimming removed 0 bases from V and 5 bases from J, with 13 bases in between. Germline V gene data show CDR1 as DFQATT and CDR2 as SNEGSKA (reference sequence). The CDR3 is made up of 15 amino acids. The CDR3 DNA reads as TGCAGTGCTAGAGATCCCGGGCAGAGAAATGAAAAACTGTTTTTT. It encodes CSARDPGQRNEKLFF.

CDR3: CASSERASGGVNEQFF. CDR3 in DNA: TGTGCCAGCAGTGAAAGGGCTAGCGGGGGTGTCAATGAGCAGTTCTTC. The chain combines TRBV2 with TRBJ2-1; 10 bases are shared with TRBD2. The CDR3 runs to 16 residues. J lost 6 bases, V lost 2 bases, and 7 bases had no gene match. CDR1 is SNHLY and CDR2 is FYNNEI in the germline V gene.

The CDR3 coding sequence is TGTGCCAGCAGCCCGTTTGTCGGCTTCGGAGAGGGGCAGTACTTC. Protein product: CASSPFVGFGEGQYF. The V and J genes are TRBV11-1 and TRBJ2-7, with a weak D call TRBD2 (5 bases). The V end lost 5 bases, the J end lost 9 bases, and 23 bases lay between the germline ends. CDR1 and CDR2 from the germline V gene are SGHAT and FQDESV (reference sequence). The CDR3 consists of 15 residues.

The chain links TRBV5-6 to TRBJ1-2; unclear D gene. The CDR3 is 13 residues long. Germline V gives CDR1 SGHDT, CDR2 YYEEEE. The V end lost 4 bases, the J end lost 8 bases, and 15 bases lay between the germline ends. Written as DNA, the CDR3 is TGTGCCAGCAGCCCCCGTGGGGTCTTGGGCTACACCTTC. Translated, it gives CASSPRGVLGYTF.

This chain joins TRBV28 and TRBJ1-1, with D unclear. V lost 7 bases and J 4 bases, leaving 10 bases between the germline ends. The CDR3 runs 12 residues. Germline V gene sequence: CDR1 MDHEN, CDR2 SYDVKM. CDR3 nucleotide sequence: TGTGCCAGCAACGATGTTTCCACTGAAGCTTTCTTT. Translated: CASNDVSTEAFF.

The table lists this clonotype with a few counts. This chain uses TRBV12-3 or TRBV12-4 with TRBJ2-3, with D hard to call. V lost 6 bases to trimming and J lost 4 bases, with 8 bases between them. This CDR3 comprises 12 residues. CDR3 sequence (DNA): TGTGCCAGCAGCCCATTCCCAGATACGCAGTATTTT. It encodes CASSPFPDTQYF.

The chain has TRBV29-1 and TRBJ2-1; 7 positions match TRBD2. Germline CDR1 SQVTM, CDR2 ANQGSEA. V was pared by 3 bases and J by 8 bases, with 10 bases of the junction left unmatched. The CDR3 covers 14 residues. The CDR3 spells CSVDGGGPLDEQFF. The CDR3, as DNA: TGCAGCGTTGATGGCGGGGGACCGTTAGATGAGCAGTTCTTC.

The chain couples TRBV4-2 to TRBJ2-1, with D possibly being TRBD1 (5 bases). The germline V gene encodes CDR1 LGHNA and CDR2 YNFKEQ. V was clipped by 2 bases and J by 7 bases, with 18 bases between them. This CDR3 is 16 amino acids long. The CDR3 region has the DNA TGTGCCAGCAGCCAACGACAGCCCTCTCTTATGAATGAGCAGTTCTTC. Its translation: CASSQRQPSLMNEQFF.